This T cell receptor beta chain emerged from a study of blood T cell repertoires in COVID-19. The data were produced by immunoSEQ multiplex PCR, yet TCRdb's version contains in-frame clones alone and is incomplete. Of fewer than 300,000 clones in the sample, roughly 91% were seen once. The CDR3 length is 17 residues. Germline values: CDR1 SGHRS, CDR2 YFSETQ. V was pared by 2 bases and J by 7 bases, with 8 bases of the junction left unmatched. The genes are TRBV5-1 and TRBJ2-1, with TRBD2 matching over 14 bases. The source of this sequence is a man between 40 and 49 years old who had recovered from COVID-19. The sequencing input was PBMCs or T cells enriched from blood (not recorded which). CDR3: CASSFTGLAGGFNEQFF. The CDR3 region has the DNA TGCGCCAGCAGCTTCACCGGACTAGCGGGGGGCTTTAATGAGCAGTTCTTC.